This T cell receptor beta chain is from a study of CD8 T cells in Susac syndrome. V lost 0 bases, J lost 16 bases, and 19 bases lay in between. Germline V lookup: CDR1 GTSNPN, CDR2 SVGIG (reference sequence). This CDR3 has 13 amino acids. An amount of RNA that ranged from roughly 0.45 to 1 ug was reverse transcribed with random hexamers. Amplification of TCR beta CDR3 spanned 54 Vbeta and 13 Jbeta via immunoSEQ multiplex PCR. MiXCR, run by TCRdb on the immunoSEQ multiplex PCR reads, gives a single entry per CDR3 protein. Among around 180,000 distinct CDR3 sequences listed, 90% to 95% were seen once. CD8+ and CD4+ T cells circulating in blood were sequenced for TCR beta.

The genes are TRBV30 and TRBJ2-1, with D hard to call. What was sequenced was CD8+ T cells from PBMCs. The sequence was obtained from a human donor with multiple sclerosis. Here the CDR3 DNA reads TGTGCCTGGAGTGTAGGGTATCAGCGTCCGTTATTCTTC. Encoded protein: CAWSVGYQRPLFF.